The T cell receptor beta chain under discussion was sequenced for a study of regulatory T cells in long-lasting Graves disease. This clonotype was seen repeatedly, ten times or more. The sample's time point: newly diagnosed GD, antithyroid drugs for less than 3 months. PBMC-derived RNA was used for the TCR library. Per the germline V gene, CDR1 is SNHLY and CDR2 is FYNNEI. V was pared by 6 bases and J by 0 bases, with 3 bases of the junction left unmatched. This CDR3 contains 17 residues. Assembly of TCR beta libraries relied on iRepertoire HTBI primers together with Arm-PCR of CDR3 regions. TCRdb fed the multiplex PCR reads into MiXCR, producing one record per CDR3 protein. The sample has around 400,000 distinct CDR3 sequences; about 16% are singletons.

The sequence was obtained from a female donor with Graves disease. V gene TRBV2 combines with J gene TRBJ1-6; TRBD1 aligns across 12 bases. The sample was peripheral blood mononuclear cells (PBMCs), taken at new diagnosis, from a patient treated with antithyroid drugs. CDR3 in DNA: TGTGCCAGCAGCGGGACAGGGGGCGCCTCCTATAATTCACCCCTCCACTTT. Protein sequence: CASSGTGGASYNSPLHF.